The 14 T cell receptor beta chains presented below share a single source sample, sequenced in a study of CD8+ T cells in alopecia areata. RNA was isolated and reverse transcribed to cDNA, the sequencing template. Assay used: immunoSEQ multiplex PCR; TCRdb lists only in-frame clones, some missing. Here the sample spans roughly 190,000 clones, under 80% being singletons. As to treatment: oral pan-JAK inhibitor, 5-10 mg twice daily. This specimen was CD4+ T cells sorted from blood, taken at roughly week 49, from a patient treated with tofacitinib. The source of these receptors is a human donor with alopecia areata.

This clone came up a few times. This chain uses TRBV6-5 with TRBJ2-7; 8 bases are a match to TRBD2. The CDR3 extends over 14 amino acids. Trimming took 5 bases from V and 3 from J; bases not matched to a gene: 6. CDR1 is MNHEY and CDR2 is SVGAGI in the germline V gene. In DNA form, the CDR3 reads TGTGCCAGCAGTACCGGGACTAGTTTCTACGAGCAGTACTTC. Its protein product is CASSTGTSFYEQYF.

CDR3 in DNA: TGCAGTGCCAGAAACACAGATACGCAGTATTTT. It codes for CSARNTDTQYF. The V and J genes are TRBV20-1 and TRBJ2-3; D gene unclear. V was pared by 6 bases and J by 2 bases, with 6 bases between. In germline, CDR1 is DFQATT, CDR2 SNEGSKA (reference sequence). This CDR3 region has 11 residues.

The chain links TRBV7-9 to TRBJ1-1; D is possibly TRBD1 (5 bases). The CDR3 is 14 residues long. CDR1 and CDR2 from the germline V gene are SEHNR and FQNEAQ (reference sequence). Trimming removed 4 bases at V and 7 bases at J, with 16 bases between. The CDR3 reads CASSSYQRQIEAFF. Written as DNA, the CDR3 is TGTGCCAGCAGCTCATATCAGCGACAGATTGAAGCTTTCTTT.

The V and J genes are TRBV4-3 and TRBJ1-1; unclear D gene. The CDR3 runs 13 residues. CDR1 and CDR2 from the germline V gene are LGHNA and YSLEER. With 0 bases removed from V and 10 bases from J, the gap between germline ends came to 12 bases. The CDR3 reads CASSQDGDRGAFF. The DNA of the CDR3 is TGCGCCAGCAGCCAAGATGGCGACCGCGGAGCTTTCTTT.

This chain uses TRBV4-1 with TRBJ1-2, with 7 bases fitting TRBD1. The ends lost 3 bases at V and 2 bases at J; junction bases unmatched: 9. This CDR3 region has 16 residues. CDR1 and CDR2 (germline): MGHRA, YSYEKL. The CDR3 region has the DNA TGCGCCAGCAGCCATAACGACAGGGATATCAACTATGGCTACACCTTC. Protein sequence: CASSHNDRDINYGYTF.

The chain recombines TRBV30 with TRBJ1-2, with D possibly being TRBD1 (6 bases). This CDR3 comprises 13 residues. Germline V lookup: CDR1 GTSNPN, CDR2 SVGIG (reference sequence). Trimming pared 3 bases from V and 8 bases from J, leaving 16 bases between. The CDR3 DNA follows: TGTGCCTGGAGCGTTGGGGGCCCTTGGGGCTACACCTTC. Translating it yields CAWSVGGPWGYTF.

The gene calls are TRBV5-4 and TRBJ1-3; 8 nucleotides line up with TRBD1. The CDR3 is 16 amino acids. J lost 0 bases, V lost 3 bases, and 5 bases had no gene match. Germline V gene data show CDR1 as SGHNT and CDR2 as YYREEE (reference sequence). For the CDR3, the DNA is TGTGCCAGCAGCTCTGGACAGGGCCTCTCTGGAAACACCATATATTTT. Translating it yields CASSSGQGLSGNTIYF.

The V gene is TRBV4-3, the J gene TRBJ2-1; D not certain. Germline V CDR1 and CDR2: LGHNA, YSLEER. CDR3 length: 14 residues. V dropped 1 base and J dropped 6 bases, with 10 bases sitting between them. The CDR3: CASSQGLVSNEQFF. DNA for the CDR3: TGCGCCAGCAGCCAAGGCCTCGTGAGCAATGAGCAGTTCTTC.

The chain links TRBV27 to TRBJ2-7; D not certain. V lost 0 bases and J 1 base, leaving 10 bases between the germline ends. The CDR3 has 15 residues. Germline V gives CDR1 MNHEY, CDR2 SMNVEV (reference sequence). The CDR3 loop reads CASSLSWRQSYEQYF. CDR3 bases: TGTGCCAGCAGTTTATCCTGGCGGCAATCCTACGAGCAGTACTTC.

This clone appeared a few times. This chain uses TRBV25-1 with TRBJ2-7; tentatively, D is TRBD2 (6 bases). CDR1 and CDR2 from the germline V gene are MGHDK and SYGVNS. This CDR3 has 15 residues. Deletions cut 4 bases from V and 6 bases from J, with 19 bases between. The CDR3 loop reads CASSVPGLGVIEQYF. The CDR3 bases are TGTGCCAGCAGTGTGCCGGGACTGGGGGTAATCGAGCAGTACTTC.

This clone appeared a few times. The J gene is TRBJ1-1, the V gene TRBV4-3, with D uncertain. The V gene lost 1 base and the J gene lost 11 bases, with 14 bases spanning the gap. This CDR3 has 13 residues. In germline, CDR1 is LGHNA, CDR2 YSLEER. The DNA of the CDR3 is TGCGCCAGCAGCCAAGCCAGCGATAATGTGGCTTTCTTT. Translating gives CASSQASDNVAFF.

The genes are TRBV5-1 and TRBJ1-2, with TRBD1 identical over 9 bases. Germline CDR1 SGHRS, CDR2 YFSETQ. The ends lost 2 bases at V and 1 base at J; junction bases unmatched: 6. The CDR3 loop spans 16 amino acids. The CDR3 DNA follows: TGCGCCAGCAGCTTCGGGACAGGGCGACTTAACTATGGCTACACCTTC. This codes for CASSFGTGRLNYGYTF.

J is TRBJ1-6 and V is TRBV2; D unclear. The V and J ends lost 5 bases and 7 bases respectively, with 6 bases between them. The germline V gene has CDR1 SNHLY and CDR2 FYNNEI. The CDR3 is 12 amino acids. The CDR3 nucleotides read TGTGCCAGCAGTATGACCAATTCACCCCTCCACTTT. It specifies CASSMTNSPLHF.

V is TRBV4-3 and J is TRBJ1-2; D gene unclear. Trimming took 2 bases from V and 7 from J, leaving 17 bases between them. The CDR3 loop spans 15 amino acids. Germline CDR1 and CDR2: LGHNA and YSLEER. The CDR3 sequence is CASSQTSTVLSGYTF. DNA of the CDR3: TGCGCCAGCAGCCAAACCTCGACGGTTCTCTCTGGCTACACCTTC.